The entry below describes one T cell receptor beta chain. Its antigen is not known. V gave up 8 bases and J gave up 4 bases, with 15 bases separating them. CDR3 length equals 14 residues. In germline, CDR1 is SNHLY, CDR2 FYNNEI. This sample was included in a study of T cells in Graves' hyperthyroidism and ophthalmopathy. Whole-study results and caveats: Separating ophthalmopathy from stable hyperthyroidism was achieved by a 13 V-J model.

Authors of the study amplified TCR beta CDR3 regions from RNA transcripts. HTBI primers were used for first-round RT-PCR of the TCR CDR3. From the multiplex PCR reads, TCRdb called clonotypes with MiXCR, one entry per CDR3 protein. Among hundreds of thousands of distinct CDR3 sequences, over 15% were seen once, and the ten largest hold 15% to 20%. The authors obtained PBMCs from around 11 ml of fresh peripheral blood. V gene TRBV2 combines with J gene TRBJ1-5; no firm D call. The TCR originated in a woman aged 18-35 years with Graves' hyperthyroidism. The sample taken for sequencing was blood. The CDR3 loop reads CASAPLTGNQPQHF. Written as DNA, the CDR3 is TGTGCCAGCGCCCCACTCACGGGGAATCAGCCCCAGCATTTT.